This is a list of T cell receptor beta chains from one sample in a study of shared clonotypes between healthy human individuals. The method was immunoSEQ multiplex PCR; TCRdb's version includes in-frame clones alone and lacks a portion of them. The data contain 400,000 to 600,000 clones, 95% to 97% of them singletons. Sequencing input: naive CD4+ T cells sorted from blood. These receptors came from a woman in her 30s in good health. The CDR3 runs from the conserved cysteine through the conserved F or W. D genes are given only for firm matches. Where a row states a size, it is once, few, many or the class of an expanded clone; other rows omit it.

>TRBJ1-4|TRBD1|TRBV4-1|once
CASSLIGGAGEKLFF
TGCGCCAGCAGCTTGATAGGGGGCGCGGGTGAAAAACTGTTTTTT
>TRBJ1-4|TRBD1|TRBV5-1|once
CASSLGTGAGEKLFF
TGCGCCAGCAGCTTGGGAACAGGGGCGGGGGAAAAACTGTTTTTT
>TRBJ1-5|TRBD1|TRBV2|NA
CASRGQGNQPQHF
TGTGCCAGCAGAGGACAGGGCAATCAGCCCCAGCATTTT
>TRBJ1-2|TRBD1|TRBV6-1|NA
CASSELAGRGRVSGYTF
TGTGCCAGCAGTGAGTTGGCGGGCAGGGGGCGCGTGTCCGGCTACACCTTC
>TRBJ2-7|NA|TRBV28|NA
CASSSISYEQYF
TGTGCCAGCAGTTCAATCTCCTACGAGCAGTACTTC
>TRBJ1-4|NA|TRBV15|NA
CATSRARRTNEKLFF
TGTGCCACCAGCAGGGCGAGAAGAACTAATGAAAAACTGTTTTTT
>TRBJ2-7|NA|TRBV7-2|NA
CASSLANSYEQYF
TGTGCCAGCAGCTTAGCCAATTCCTACGAGCAGTACTTC
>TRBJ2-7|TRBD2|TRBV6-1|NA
CASSPGLAGAYEQYF
TGTGCCAGCAGTCCTGGACTAGCGGGAGCCTACGAGCAGTACTTC
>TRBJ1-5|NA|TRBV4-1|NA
CASSQDYWGNQPQHF
TGCGCCAGCAGCCAAGACTACTGGGGCAATCAGCCCCAGCATTTT
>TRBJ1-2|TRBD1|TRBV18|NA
CASSPATFFRQGVGYGYTF
TGTGCCAGCTCACCAGCTACATTCTTTCGACAGGGGGTCGGCTATGGCTACACCTTC
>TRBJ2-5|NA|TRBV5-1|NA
CASSLVQGQETQYF
TGCGCCAGCAGCTTGGTTCAGGGTCAAGAGACCCAGTACTTC
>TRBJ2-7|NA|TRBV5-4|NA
CASRRDSRSSYEQYF
TGTGCCAGCAGGCGGGACTCCCGTAGCTCCTACGAGCAGTACTTC
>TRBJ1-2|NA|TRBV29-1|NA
CSAAKEDTRRGDGYTF
TGCAGCGCCGCGAAGGAGGACACCCGACGCGGAGATGGCTACACCTTC
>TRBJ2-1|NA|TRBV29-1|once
CSVIRGNEQFF
TGCAGCGTTATCAGGGGTAATGAGCAGTTCTTC
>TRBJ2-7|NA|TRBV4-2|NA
CASSQDHGGVSYEQYF
TGTGCCAGCAGCCAAGATCACGGGGGAGTATCTTACGAGCAGTACTTC
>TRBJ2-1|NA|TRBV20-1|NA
CSAWRYNEQFF
TGCAGTGCTTGGCGGTACAATGAGCAGTTCTTC
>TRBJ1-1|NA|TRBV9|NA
CASSILQGPGGGAFF
TGTGCCAGCAGCATATTACAGGGCCCTGGTGGAGGAGCTTTCTTT
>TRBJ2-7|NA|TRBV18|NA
CASSPRLGEDYEQYF
TGTGCCAGCTCCCCCCGTCTTGGGGAGGATTACGAGCAGTACTTC
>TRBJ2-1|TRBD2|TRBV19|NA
CASSIDRRLAGYNEQFF
TGTGCCAGTAGTATAGATAGGAGGCTAGCGGGATACAATGAGCAGTTCTTC
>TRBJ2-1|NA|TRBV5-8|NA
CASSSRDNSYNEQFF
TGTGCCAGCAGCTCGCGGGACAACTCCTACAATGAGCAGTTCTTC
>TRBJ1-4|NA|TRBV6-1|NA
CASSEGQSTNEKLFF
TGTGCCAGCAGTGAAGGACAGTCAACTAATGAAAAACTGTTTTTT
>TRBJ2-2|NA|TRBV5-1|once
CASRRVGGSTGELFF
TGCGCCAGCAGAAGAGTAGGGGGGAGCACCGGGGAGCTGTTTTTT
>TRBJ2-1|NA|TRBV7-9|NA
CASSFKNREVNEQFF
TGTGCCAGCAGCTTTAAGAATAGGGAGGTCAATGAGCAGTTCTTC
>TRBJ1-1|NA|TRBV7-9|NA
CASSLVAGDTEAFF
TGTGCCAGCAGCTTAGTTGCAGGGGACACTGAAGCTTTCTTT
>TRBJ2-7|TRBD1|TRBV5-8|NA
CASSFRDRVTLASEQYF
TGTGCCAGCAGCTTCCGGGACAGGGTTACACTAGCCAGCGAGCAGTACTTC
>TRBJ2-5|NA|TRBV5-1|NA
CASSLGRAVETQYF
TGCGCCAGCAGCTTGGGACGCGCGGTAGAGACCCAGTACTTC
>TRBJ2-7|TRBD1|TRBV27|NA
CASSVTDRDEQYF
TGTGCCAGCAGTGTCACGGACAGGGACGAGCAGTACTTC
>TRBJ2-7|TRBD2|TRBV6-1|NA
CASRGTSGMSYEQYF
TGTGCCAGCAGGGGGACTAGCGGGATGAGCTACGAGCAGTACTTC
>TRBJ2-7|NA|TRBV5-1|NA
CASSGQARGKYYEQYF
TGCGCCAGCAGCGGTCAAGCTAGAGGGAAGTACTACGAGCAGTACTTC
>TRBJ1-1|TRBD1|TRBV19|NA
CASSDRVNTEAFF
TGTGCCAGTTCGGACAGGGTGAACACTGAAGCTTTCTTT
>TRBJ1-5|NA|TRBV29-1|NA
CSVRTNTNQPQHF
TGCAGCGTAAGGACAAATACCAATCAGCCCCAGCATTTT
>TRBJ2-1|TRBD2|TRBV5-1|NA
CASSLLAGVASYNEQFF
TGCGCCAGCAGCTTACTAGCGGGTGTTGCCTCCTACAATGAGCAGTTCTTC
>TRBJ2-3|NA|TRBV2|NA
CASSEDVLTDTQYF
TGTGCCAGCAGTGAAGACGTTCTCACAGATACGCAGTATTTT
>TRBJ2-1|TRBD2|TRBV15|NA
CATGTPIALAGFNEQFF
TGTGCCACCGGCACGCCTATCGCACTAGCGGGATTCAATGAGCAGTTCTTC
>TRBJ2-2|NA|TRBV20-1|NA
CSAQRTGELFF
TGCAGTGCCCAACGGACCGGGGAGCTGTTTTTT
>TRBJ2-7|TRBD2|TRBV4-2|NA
CASSLDPSGSSYEQYF
TGTGCCAGCAGCCTTGACCCTAGCGGGAGCTCCTACGAGCAGTACTTC
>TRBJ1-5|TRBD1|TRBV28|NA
CASSFPGTGGAGQPQHF
TGTGCCAGCAGTTTCCCTGGGACAGGGGGCGCGGGTCAGCCCCAGCATTTT
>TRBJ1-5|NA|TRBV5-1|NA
CASSLDNSNQPQHF
TGCGCCAGCAGCTTGGACAATAGCAATCAGCCCCAGCATTTT
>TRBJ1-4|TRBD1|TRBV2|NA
CASSEQGAWEKLFF
TGTGCCAGCAGTGAACAGGGGGCGTGGGAAAAACTGTTTTTT
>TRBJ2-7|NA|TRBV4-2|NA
CASSQDGLEGYEQYF
TGTGCCAGCAGCCAAGATGGTTTGGAGGGTTACGAGCAGTACTTC
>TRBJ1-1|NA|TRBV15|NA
CATSRDQQGGTEAFF
TGTGCCACCAGCAGAGATCAGCAAGGGGGCACTGAAGCTTTCTTT
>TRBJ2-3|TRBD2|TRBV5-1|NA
CASSPGLSTDTQYF
TGCGCCAGCAGTCCGGGACTAAGCACAGATACGCAGTATTTT
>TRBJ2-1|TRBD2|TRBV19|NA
CASSKRGQWDEQFF
TGTGCCAGTAGTAAGCGGGGCCAATGGGATGAGCAGTTCTTC
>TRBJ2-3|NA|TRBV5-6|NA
CASSLGSSTDTQYF
TGTGCCAGCAGCTTAGGTAGTAGCACAGATACGCAGTATTTT
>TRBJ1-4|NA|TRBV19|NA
CASSIDVGTNEKLFF
TGTGCCAGTAGTATAGATGTCGGCACTAATGAAAAACTGTTTTTT
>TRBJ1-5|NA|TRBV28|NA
CASSSPQVRGNQPQHF
TGTGCCAGCAGCTCACCTCAGGTTAGAGGCAATCAGCCCCAGCATTTT